This is a list of T cell receptor beta chains from one sample in a study of beta chain features in type 1 diabetes. The method was immunoSEQ multiplex PCR; TCRdb's version includes in-frame clones alone and lacks a portion of them. Of about 290,000 clones listed, under 8.5% are singletons. The sample taken for sequencing was central memory CD4+ T cells from blood. The receptors originated from a woman aged 18-29 years in good health. Both conserved end residues are part of each CDR3. The order of the fields is CDR3 protein, CDR3 DNA, J gene, clone size, V gene, D gene. D genes are given only for firm matches. The listing skips clone size in some rows; elsewhere it reads once, few, many or a size class.

CDR3 protein: CAWKEKGVIGNTEAFF; CDR3 DNA: TGTGCCTGGAAGGAAAAGGGGGTCATAGGGAACACTGAAGCTTTCTTT; J gene: TRBJ1-1; clone size: few; V gene: TRBV30; D gene: -
CDR3 protein: CASSLTGENTEAFF; CDR3 DNA: TGTGCCAGCAGCTTAACAGGGGAGAACACTGAAGCTTTCTTT; J gene: TRBJ1-1; clone size: -; V gene: TRBV7-2; D gene: TRBD1
CDR3 protein: CASSEKRLNTGELFF; CDR3 DNA: TGTGCCAGCAGTGAAAAACGCCTGAACACCGGGGAGCTGTTTTTT; J gene: TRBJ2-2; clone size: -; V gene: TRBV2; D gene: -
CDR3 protein: CSVGDGGMEKLFF; CDR3 DNA: TGCAGCGTGGGGGACGGAGGGATGGAAAAACTGTTTTTT; J gene: TRBJ1-4; clone size: many; V gene: TRBV29-1; D gene: -
CDR3 protein: CASSLGQGILGYTF; CDR3 DNA: TGTGCCAGCAGCTTAGGACAGGGTATTCTTGGCTACACCTTC; J gene: TRBJ1-2; clone size: -; V gene: TRBV7-2; D gene: TRBD1
CDR3 protein: CASSLERGRETQYF; CDR3 DNA: TGTGCCAGCAGCTTGGAGAGAGGGAGAGAGACCCAGTACTTC; J gene: TRBJ2-5; clone size: few; V gene: TRBV7-2; D gene: -
CDR3 protein: CASSPRSGLEAFF; CDR3 DNA: TGTGCCAGCAGCCCACGTTCGGGCTTGGAAGCTTTCTTT; J gene: TRBJ1-1; clone size: few; V gene: TRBV7-3; D gene: -
CDR3 protein: CASSEIRGGDTQYF; CDR3 DNA: TGTGCCAGCAGTGAAATACGGGGTGGAGATACGCAGTATTTT; J gene: TRBJ2-3; clone size: few; V gene: TRBV2; D gene: -
CDR3 protein: CASSPGPSNEKLFF; CDR3 DNA: TGTGCCAGCTCACCCGGACCCTCCAATGAAAAACTGTTTTTT; J gene: TRBJ1-4; clone size: -; V gene: TRBV18; D gene: -
CDR3 protein: CASSQVTSGGGQFF; CDR3 DNA: TGTGCCAGCAGCCAAGTCACTAGCGGAGGTGGGCAGTTCTTC; J gene: TRBJ2-1; clone size: many; V gene: TRBV14; D gene: TRBD2
CDR3 protein: CASSPTASGANVLTF; CDR3 DNA: TGCGCCAGCAGCCCGACGGCCTCTGGGGCCAACGTCCTGACTTTC; J gene: TRBJ2-6; clone size: few; V gene: TRBV5-1; D gene: -
CDR3 protein: CASSRTGTDTQYF; CDR3 DNA: TGTGCCAGCAGCAGGACGGGCACAGATACGCAGTATTTT; J gene: TRBJ2-3; clone size: -; V gene: TRBV4-2; D gene: -
CDR3 protein: CASSLAGPAYNEQFF; CDR3 DNA: TGTGCCAGCAGCTTAGCAGGGCCGGCCTACAATGAGCAGTTCTTC; J gene: TRBJ2-1; clone size: -; V gene: TRBV5-4; D gene: -
CDR3 protein: CASSLPGYYNEQFF; CDR3 DNA: TGCGCCAGCAGCCTCCCCGGGTATTACAATGAGCAGTTCTTC; J gene: TRBJ2-1; clone size: -; V gene: TRBV5-1; D gene: -
CDR3 protein: CATSRVRDSTNSPLHF; CDR3 DNA: TGTGCCACCAGCAGAGTCCGGGACAGTACTAATTCACCCCTCCACTTT; J gene: TRBJ1-6; clone size: -; V gene: TRBV15; D gene: TRBD1
CDR3 protein: CASSQNANSYNEQFF; CDR3 DNA: TGTGCCAGCAGCCAAAACGCCAACTCCTACAATGAGCAGTTCTTC; J gene: TRBJ2-1; clone size: -; V gene: TRBV14; D gene: -
CDR3 protein: CASSLAEGTDTQYF; CDR3 DNA: TGTGCCAGCTCACTAGCCGAGGGCACAGATACGCAGTATTTT; J gene: TRBJ2-3; clone size: -; V gene: TRBV18; D gene: -
CDR3 protein: CASSSVGIGQDYGYTF; CDR3 DNA: TGTGCCAGCAGTTCCGTTGGGATAGGACAGGACTATGGCTACACCTTC; J gene: TRBJ1-2; clone size: -; V gene: TRBV6-5; D gene: TRBD1
CDR3 protein: CASSSGWGNTRELFF; CDR3 DNA: TGTGCCAGCAGCTCGGGGTGGGGGAACACCCGGGAGCTGTTTTTT; J gene: TRBJ2-2; clone size: once; V gene: TRBV11-2; D gene: -
CDR3 protein: CATSLRQGGQPQHF; CDR3 DNA: TGTGCCACCAGCCTGAGGCAGGGTGGTCAGCCCCAGCATTTT; J gene: TRBJ1-5; clone size: many; V gene: TRBV15; D gene: -
CDR3 protein: CASSLGASGLQETQYF; CDR3 DNA: TGCGCCAGCAGCTTGGGGGCTAGCGGCCTCCAAGAGACCCAGTACTTC; J gene: TRBJ2-5; clone size: -; V gene: TRBV5-1; D gene: TRBD2
CDR3 protein: CASSISVSVAATGELFF; CDR3 DNA: TGTGCCAGTAGTATTTCGGTCAGCGTGGCGGCCACCGGGGAGCTGTTTTTT; J gene: TRBJ2-2; clone size: few; V gene: TRBV19; D gene: -
CDR3 protein: CASSYGDQPQHF; CDR3 DNA: TGTGCCAGCAGCTATGGGGATCAGCCCCAGCATTTT; J gene: TRBJ1-5; clone size: -; V gene: TRBV7-6; D gene: -
CDR3 protein: CASSDFPGGPGNEQFF; CDR3 DNA: TGCGCCAGCAGCGACTTCCCGGGGGGGCCAGGGAATGAGCAGTTCTTC; J gene: TRBJ2-1; clone size: -; V gene: TRBV5-1; D gene: TRBD2
CDR3 protein: CASSIPGGPEQFF; CDR3 DNA: TGTGCCAGCAGTATCCCGGGGGGCCCAGAGCAGTTCTTC; J gene: TRBJ2-1; clone size: many; V gene: TRBV27; D gene: -
CDR3 protein: CASSVATWGEKLFF; CDR3 DNA: TGTGCCAGCAGCGTAGCTACTTGGGGCGAAAAACTGTTTTTT; J gene: TRBJ1-4; clone size: many; V gene: TRBV9; D gene: -
CDR3 protein: CASRQGRDSPLHF; CDR3 DNA: TGTGCCAGCAGACAGGGCCGAGATTCACCCCTCCACTTT; J gene: TRBJ1-6; clone size: few; V gene: TRBV6-5; D gene: -
CDR3 protein: CASSYSGTDTDTQYF; CDR3 DNA: TGTGCCAGCAGTTACTCCGGGACAGATACAGATACGCAGTATTTT; J gene: TRBJ2-3; clone size: few; V gene: TRBV6-5; D gene: TRBD1
CDR3 protein: CASRGQGLTEAFF; CDR3 DNA: TGTGCCAGCAGGGGACAGGGTCTCACTGAAGCTTTCTTT; J gene: TRBJ1-1; clone size: few; V gene: TRBV6-6; D gene: TRBD1
CDR3 protein: CASRPLQGRSPYEQYF; CDR3 DNA: TGTGCCAGCAGGCCCCTCCAGGGGAGGAGCCCCTACGAGCAGTACTTC; J gene: TRBJ2-7; clone size: -; V gene: TRBV28; D gene: -
CDR3 protein: CASSLIITGGAGSNSPLHF; CDR3 DNA: TGTGCCAGCAGCTTAATAATCACGGGGGGCGCTGGATCTAATTCACCCCTCCACTTT; J gene: TRBJ1-6; clone size: -; V gene: TRBV7-6; D gene: -
CDR3 protein: CASSSTGTSGYTF; CDR3 DNA: TGTGCCAGCAGTTCGACAGGGACGAGCGGCTACACCTTC; J gene: TRBJ1-2; clone size: few; V gene: TRBV6-5; D gene: TRBD1
CDR3 protein: CASSQSPGQSNTEAFF; CDR3 DNA: TGCGCCAGCAGTCAATCTCCGGGACAGTCGAACACTGAAGCTTTCTTT; J gene: TRBJ1-1; clone size: few; V gene: TRBV23-1; D gene: TRBD1
CDR3 protein: CASSLGWDTQYF; CDR3 DNA: TGTGCCAGCAGCTTGGGGTGGGATACGCAGTATTTT; J gene: TRBJ2-3; clone size: few; V gene: TRBV5-4; D gene: -
CDR3 protein: CASSFDRNYEQYF; CDR3 DNA: TGTGCCAGCAGCTTTGACAGGAACTACGAGCAGTACTTC; J gene: TRBJ2-7; clone size: few; V gene: TRBV7-2; D gene: -
CDR3 protein: CASSFREVGDTQYF; CDR3 DNA: TGTGCCAGCAGCTTCCGGGAGGTTGGAGATACGCAGTATTTT; J gene: TRBJ2-3; clone size: few; V gene: TRBV7-3; D gene: TRBD2
CDR3 protein: CASSLSPTSSTDTQYF; CDR3 DNA: TGTGCCAGCAGTTTATCTCCGACTAGTAGCACAGATACGCAGTATTTT; J gene: TRBJ2-3; clone size: few; V gene: TRBV27; D gene: -
CDR3 protein: CASSLGSVWNEQFF; CDR3 DNA: TGTGCCAGCAGCTTGGGGTCGGTGTGGAATGAGCAGTTCTTC; J gene: TRBJ2-1; clone size: many; V gene: TRBV5-6; D gene: -
CDR3 protein: CASSPGTFREYF; CDR3 DNA: TGTGCCAGCAGCCCCGGGACATTTCGTGAGTACTTC; J gene: TRBJ2-5; clone size: -; V gene: TRBV28; D gene: -
CDR3 protein: CASSGRSWETQYF; CDR3 DNA: TGTGCCAGCAGTGGCCGGTCTTGGGAGACCCAGTACTTC; J gene: TRBJ2-5; clone size: -; V gene: TRBV2; D gene: -
CDR3 protein: CASTNTRQGVLYGYTF; CDR3 DNA: TGCGCCAGCACAAACACAAGACAGGGGGTTTTGTATGGCTACACCTTC; J gene: TRBJ1-2; clone size: -; V gene: TRBV4-1; D gene: TRBD1
CDR3 protein: CASSPEYRNSGGYTF; CDR3 DNA: TGTGCCAGCAGTCCGGAATACCGTAACTCGGGGGGCTACACCTTC; J gene: TRBJ1-2; clone size: -; V gene: TRBV6-6; D gene: -
CDR3 protein: CASSIRTTEAFF; CDR3 DNA: TGTGCCAGTAGTATACGGACTACTGAAGCTTTCTTT; J gene: TRBJ1-1; clone size: few; V gene: TRBV19; D gene: -
CDR3 protein: CASSQIGGAGQPQHF; CDR3 DNA: TGTGCCAGCAGCCAAATTGGAGGAGCGGGTCAGCCCCAGCATTTT; J gene: TRBJ1-5; clone size: few; V gene: TRBV7-9; D gene: -
CDR3 protein: CASSRGREETQYF; CDR3 DNA: TGTGCCAGCAGTCGGGGGCGGGAGGAGACCCAGTACTTC; J gene: TRBJ2-5; clone size: -; V gene: TRBV7-2; D gene: -
CDR3 protein: CASRGVSYNSPLHF; CDR3 DNA: TGTGCCAGCCGGGGGGTTTCATATAATTCACCCCTCCACTTT; J gene: TRBJ1-6; clone size: -; V gene: TRBV6-5; D gene: -
CDR3 protein: CASSLNSLGNSPLHF; CDR3 DNA: TGTGCCAGCAGCCTGAACAGCCTAGGGAATTCACCCCTCCACTTT; J gene: TRBJ1-6; clone size: many; V gene: TRBV9; D gene: -
CDR3 protein: CASSRIEREASTDTQYF; CDR3 DNA: TGTGCCAGCAGCCGTATCGAGCGGGAGGCTTCCACAGATACGCAGTATTTT; J gene: TRBJ2-3; clone size: few; V gene: TRBV4-2; D gene: TRBD2
CDR3 protein: CATSRDAGGGGGDTIYF; CDR3 DNA: TGTGCCACCAGCAGAGATGCGGGTGGTGGAGGTGGAGACACCATATATTTT; J gene: TRBJ1-3; clone size: few; V gene: TRBV15; D gene: -
CDR3 protein: CASSLKGWPGPYNEQFF; CDR3 DNA: TGTGCCAGCAGCTTAAAGGGGTGGCCGGGACCTTACAATGAGCAGTTCTTC; J gene: TRBJ2-1; clone size: -; V gene: TRBV7-2; D gene: -
CDR3 protein: CASASWNPALAKNIQYF; CDR3 DNA: TGTGCCAGCGCCTCTTGGAACCCAGCGCTAGCCAAAAACATTCAGTACTTC; J gene: TRBJ2-4; clone size: -; V gene: TRBV28; D gene: -
CDR3 protein: CASSGTGTGDEAFF; CDR3 DNA: TGCGCCAGCAGCGGAACCGGGACAGGGGATGAAGCTTTCTTT; J gene: TRBJ1-1; clone size: few; V gene: TRBV5-1; D gene: TRBD1
CDR3 protein: CASSQMTGMNYGYTF; CDR3 DNA: TGCGCCAGCAGCCAAATGACAGGGATGAACTATGGCTACACCTTC; J gene: TRBJ1-2; clone size: few; V gene: TRBV4-3; D gene: TRBD1
CDR3 protein: CASARTSGGNNEQFF; CDR3 DNA: TGTGCCAGCGCCAGGACTAGCGGGGGAAACAATGAGCAGTTCTTC; J gene: TRBJ2-1; clone size: -; V gene: TRBV2; D gene: TRBD2
CDR3 protein: CASSGGAGWEETQYF; CDR3 DNA: TGTGCCAGCAGCGGAGGAGCGGGATGGGAAGAGACCCAGTACTTC; J gene: TRBJ2-5; clone size: many; V gene: TRBV9; D gene: TRBD2
CDR3 protein: CASSSEGYTEAFF; CDR3 DNA: TGTGCCAGCAGCTCGGAGGGGTACACTGAAGCTTTCTTT; J gene: TRBJ1-1; clone size: -; V gene: TRBV7-9; D gene: -
CDR3 protein: CASSLDVVGYTF; CDR3 DNA: TGTGCCAGCAGCTTAGACGTCGTGGGCTACACCTTC; J gene: TRBJ1-2; clone size: few; V gene: TRBV7-8; D gene: -
CDR3 protein: CASSLTSGNNEQFF; CDR3 DNA: TGCGCCAGCAGCTTAACTAGCGGGAACAATGAGCAGTTCTTC; J gene: TRBJ2-1; clone size: many; V gene: TRBV5-1; D gene: TRBD2
CDR3 protein: CASGPPRNTGELFF; CDR3 DNA: TGTGCCAGCGGGCCGCCCAGGAACACCGGGGAGCTGTTTTTT; J gene: TRBJ2-2; clone size: many; V gene: TRBV7-2; D gene: -